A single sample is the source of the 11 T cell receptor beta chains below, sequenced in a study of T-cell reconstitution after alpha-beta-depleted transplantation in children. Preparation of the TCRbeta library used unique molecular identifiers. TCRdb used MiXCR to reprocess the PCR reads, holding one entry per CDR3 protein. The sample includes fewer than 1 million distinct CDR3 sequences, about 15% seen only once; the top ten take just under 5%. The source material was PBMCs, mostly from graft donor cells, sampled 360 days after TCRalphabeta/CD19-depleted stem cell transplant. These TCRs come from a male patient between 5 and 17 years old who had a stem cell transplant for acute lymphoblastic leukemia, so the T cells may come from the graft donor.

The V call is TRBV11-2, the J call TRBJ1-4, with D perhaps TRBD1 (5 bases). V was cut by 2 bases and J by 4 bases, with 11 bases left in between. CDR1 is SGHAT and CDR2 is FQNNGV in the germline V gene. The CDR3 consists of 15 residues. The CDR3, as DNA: TGTGCCAGCAGCTTAATTAGGGGTAGTAATGAAAAACTGTTTTTT. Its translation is CASSLIRGSNEKLFF.

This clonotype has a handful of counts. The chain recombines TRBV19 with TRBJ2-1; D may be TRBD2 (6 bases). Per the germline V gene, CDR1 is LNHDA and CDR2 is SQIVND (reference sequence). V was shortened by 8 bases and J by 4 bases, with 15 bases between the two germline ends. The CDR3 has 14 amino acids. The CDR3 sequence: CASSIAVGYNEQFF. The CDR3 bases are TGTGCCAGTTCGATAGCGGTGGGATACAATGAGCAGTTCTTC.

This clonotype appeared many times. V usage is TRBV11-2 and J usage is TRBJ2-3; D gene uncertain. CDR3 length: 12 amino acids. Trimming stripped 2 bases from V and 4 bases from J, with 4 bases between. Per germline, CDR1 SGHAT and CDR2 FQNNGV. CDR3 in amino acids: CASSLLSDTQYF. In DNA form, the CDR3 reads TGTGCCAGCAGCTTACTATCAGATACGCAGTATTTT.

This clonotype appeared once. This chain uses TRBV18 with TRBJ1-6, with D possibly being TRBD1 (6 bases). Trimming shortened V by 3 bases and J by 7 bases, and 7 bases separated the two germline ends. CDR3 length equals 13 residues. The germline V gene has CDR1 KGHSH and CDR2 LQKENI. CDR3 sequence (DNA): TGTGCCAGCTCACCCGGGACAAATTCACCCCTCCACTTT. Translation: CASSPGTNSPLHF.

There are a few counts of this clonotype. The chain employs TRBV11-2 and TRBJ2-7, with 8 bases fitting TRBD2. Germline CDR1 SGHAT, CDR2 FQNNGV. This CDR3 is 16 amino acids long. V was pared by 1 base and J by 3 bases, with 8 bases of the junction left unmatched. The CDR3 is CASSLGGREDYYEQYF. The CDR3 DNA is TGTGCCAGCAGCTTAGGGGGGCGGGAGGATTACTACGAGCAGTACTTC. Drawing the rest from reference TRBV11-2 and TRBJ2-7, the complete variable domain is EAGVAQSPRYKIIEKRQSVAFWCNPISGHATLYWYQQILGQGPKLLIQFQNNGVVDDSQLPKDRFSAERLKGVDSTLKIQPAKLEDSAVYLCASSLGGREDYYEQYFGPGTRLTVT.

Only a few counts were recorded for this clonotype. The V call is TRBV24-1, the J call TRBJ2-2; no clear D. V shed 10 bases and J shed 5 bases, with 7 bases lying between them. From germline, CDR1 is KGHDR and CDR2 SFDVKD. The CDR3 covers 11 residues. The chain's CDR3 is CATGQTGELFF. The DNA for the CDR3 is TGTGCCACTGGTCAAACCGGGGAGCTGTTTTTT.

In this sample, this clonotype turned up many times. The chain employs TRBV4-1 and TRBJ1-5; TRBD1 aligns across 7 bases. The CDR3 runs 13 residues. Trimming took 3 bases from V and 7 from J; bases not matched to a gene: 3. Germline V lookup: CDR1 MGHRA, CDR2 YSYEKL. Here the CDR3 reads CASSHRRGQPQHF. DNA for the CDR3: TGCGCCAGCAGCCACCGCAGGGGGCAGCCCCAGCATTTT.

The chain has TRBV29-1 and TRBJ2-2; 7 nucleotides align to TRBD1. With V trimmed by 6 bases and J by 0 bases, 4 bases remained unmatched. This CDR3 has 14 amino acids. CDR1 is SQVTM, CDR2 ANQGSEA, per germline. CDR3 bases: TGCAGCGTCAACGACAGGGCGAACACCGGGGAGCTGTTTTTT. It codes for CSVNDRANTGELFF.

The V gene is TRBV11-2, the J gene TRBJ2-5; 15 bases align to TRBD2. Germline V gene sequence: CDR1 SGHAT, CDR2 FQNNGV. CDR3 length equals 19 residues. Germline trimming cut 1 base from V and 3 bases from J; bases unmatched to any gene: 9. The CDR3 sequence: CASSLGSGLAGGNEETQYF. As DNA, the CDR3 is TGTGCCAGCAGCTTAGGGTCGGGACTAGCGGGAGGTAATGAAGAGACCCAGTACTTC.

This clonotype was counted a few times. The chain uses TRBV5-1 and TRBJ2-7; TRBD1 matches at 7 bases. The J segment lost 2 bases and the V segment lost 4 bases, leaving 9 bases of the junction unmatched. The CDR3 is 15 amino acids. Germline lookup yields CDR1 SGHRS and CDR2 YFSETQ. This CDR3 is CASSRLTGSAYEQYF. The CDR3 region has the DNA TGCGCCAGCAGCCGTCTGACAGGGTCTGCCTACGAGCAGTACTTC.

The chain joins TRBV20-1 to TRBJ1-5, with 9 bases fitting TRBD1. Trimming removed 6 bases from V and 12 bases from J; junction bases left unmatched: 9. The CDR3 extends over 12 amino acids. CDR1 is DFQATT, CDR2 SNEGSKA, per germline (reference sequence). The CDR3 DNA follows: TGCAGTGCGGAACCCTGGGACAGGGACCAGCATTTT. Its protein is CSAEPWDRDQHF.